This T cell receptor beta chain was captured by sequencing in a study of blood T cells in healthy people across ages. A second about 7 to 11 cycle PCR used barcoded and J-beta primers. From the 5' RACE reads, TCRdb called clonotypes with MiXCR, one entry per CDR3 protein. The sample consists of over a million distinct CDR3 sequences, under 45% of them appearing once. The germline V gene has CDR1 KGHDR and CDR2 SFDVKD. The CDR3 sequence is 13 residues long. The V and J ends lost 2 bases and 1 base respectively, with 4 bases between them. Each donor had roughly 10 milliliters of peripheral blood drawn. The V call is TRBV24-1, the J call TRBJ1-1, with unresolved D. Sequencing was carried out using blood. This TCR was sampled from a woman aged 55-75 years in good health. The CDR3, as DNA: TGTGCCACCAGTGATTCCTGGAACACTGAAGCTTTCTTT. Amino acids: CATSDSWNTEAFF.